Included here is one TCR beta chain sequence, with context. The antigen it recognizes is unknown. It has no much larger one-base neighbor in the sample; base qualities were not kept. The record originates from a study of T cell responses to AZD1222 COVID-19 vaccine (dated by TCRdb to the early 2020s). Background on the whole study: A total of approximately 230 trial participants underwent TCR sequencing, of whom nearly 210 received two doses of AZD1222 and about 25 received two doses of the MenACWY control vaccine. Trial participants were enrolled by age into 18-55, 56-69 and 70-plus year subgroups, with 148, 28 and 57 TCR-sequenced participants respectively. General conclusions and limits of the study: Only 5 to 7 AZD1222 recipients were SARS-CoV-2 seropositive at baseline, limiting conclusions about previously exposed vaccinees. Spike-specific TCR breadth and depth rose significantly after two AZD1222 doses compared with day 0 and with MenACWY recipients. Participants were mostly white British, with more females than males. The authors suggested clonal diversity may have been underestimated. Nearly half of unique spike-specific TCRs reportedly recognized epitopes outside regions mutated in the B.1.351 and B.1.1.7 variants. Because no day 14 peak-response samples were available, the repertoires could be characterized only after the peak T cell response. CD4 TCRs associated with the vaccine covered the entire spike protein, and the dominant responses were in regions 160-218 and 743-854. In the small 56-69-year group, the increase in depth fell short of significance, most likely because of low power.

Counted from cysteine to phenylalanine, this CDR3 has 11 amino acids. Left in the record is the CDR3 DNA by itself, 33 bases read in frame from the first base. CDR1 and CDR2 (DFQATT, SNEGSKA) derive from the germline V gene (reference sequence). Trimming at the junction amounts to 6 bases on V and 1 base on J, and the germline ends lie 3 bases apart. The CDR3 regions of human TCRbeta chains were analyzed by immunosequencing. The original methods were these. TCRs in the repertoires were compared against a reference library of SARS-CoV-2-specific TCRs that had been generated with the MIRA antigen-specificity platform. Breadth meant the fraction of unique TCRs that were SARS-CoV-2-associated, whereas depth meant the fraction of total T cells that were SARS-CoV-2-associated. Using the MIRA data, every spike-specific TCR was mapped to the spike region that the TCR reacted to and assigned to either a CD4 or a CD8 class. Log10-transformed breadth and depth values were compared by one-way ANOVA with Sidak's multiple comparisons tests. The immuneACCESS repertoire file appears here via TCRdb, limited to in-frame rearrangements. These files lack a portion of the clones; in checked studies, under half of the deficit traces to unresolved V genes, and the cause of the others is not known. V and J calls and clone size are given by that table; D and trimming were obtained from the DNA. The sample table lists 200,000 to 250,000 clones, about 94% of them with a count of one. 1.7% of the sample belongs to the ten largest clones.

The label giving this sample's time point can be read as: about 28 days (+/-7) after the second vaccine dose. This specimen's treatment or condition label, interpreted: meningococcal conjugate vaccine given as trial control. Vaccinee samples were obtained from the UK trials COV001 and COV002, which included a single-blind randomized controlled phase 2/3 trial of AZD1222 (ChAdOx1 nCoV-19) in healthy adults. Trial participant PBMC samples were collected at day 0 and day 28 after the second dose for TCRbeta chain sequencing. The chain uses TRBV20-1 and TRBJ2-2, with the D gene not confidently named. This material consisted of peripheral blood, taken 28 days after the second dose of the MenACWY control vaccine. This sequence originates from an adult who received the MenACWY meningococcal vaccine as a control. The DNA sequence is TGCAGTGCCAGGAACACCGGGGAGCTGTTTTTT. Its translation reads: CSARNTGELFF.